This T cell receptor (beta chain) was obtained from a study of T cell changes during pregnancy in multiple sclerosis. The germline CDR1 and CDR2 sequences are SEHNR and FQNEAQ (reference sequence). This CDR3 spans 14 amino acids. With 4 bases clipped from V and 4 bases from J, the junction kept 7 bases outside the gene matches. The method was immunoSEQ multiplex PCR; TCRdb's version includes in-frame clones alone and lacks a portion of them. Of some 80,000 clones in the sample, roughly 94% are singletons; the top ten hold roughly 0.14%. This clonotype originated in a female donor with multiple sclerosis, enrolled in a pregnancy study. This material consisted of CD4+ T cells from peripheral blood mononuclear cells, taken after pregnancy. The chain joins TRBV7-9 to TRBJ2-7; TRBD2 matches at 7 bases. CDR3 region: CASSWGGLGYEQYF. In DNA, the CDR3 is TGTGCCAGCAGCTGGGGGGGATTGGGGTACGAGCAGTACTTC.